This TCR beta chain was recorded in a study of CD8 T cells in Susac syndrome. The V end lost 7 bases, the J end lost 7 bases, and 13 bases lay between the germline ends. Germline CDR1 is DFQATT and CDR2 is SNEGSKA (reference sequence). The CDR3 sequence is 11 residues long. An input of roughly 0.5 to 1 ug of RNA was subjected to reverse transcription using random hexamers. Amplification of TCR beta CDR3 was carried out by immunoSEQ multiplex PCR, which covered 54 Vbeta and 13 Jbeta segments. TCRdb reprocessed the immunoSEQ multiplex PCR reads with MiXCR, giving one entry per CDR3 protein. The data contain some 180,000 distinct CDR3 sequences, approximately 94% of them singletons.

The sequence derives from a human donor in good health. V usage is TRBV20-1 and J usage is TRBJ1-1; D uncertain. The material sequenced was CD4+ T cells from PBMCs. As DNA, the CDR3 is TGCAGTGTGTTGTTTAGCCTTGAAGCTTTCTTT. Amino acids: CSVLFSLEAFF.